This TCR beta chain was captured in a study of response to subunit inactivated influenza vaccine (dated by TCRdb to the late 2010s). Regarding the research as a whole: Deep quantitative T cell receptor repertoire profiling was used in the study to track responses to a trivalent subunit inactivated influenza vaccine. Study-level results and caveats: According to the authors, only a limited number of new T cells may be recruited by each seasonal influenza vaccination.

Library preparation employed RT-PCR. TCRdb lists the instrument as Illumina HiSeq 2500. TCRdb cleaned the public reads at Q25 with fastp, built clones with MiXCR and kept in-frame beta chains. Identical CDR3 protein sequences are pooled into one entry, listed with their most common genes and DNA. A total of approximately 480,000 distinct CDR3 sequences appear in this sample, over 9.5% of them only once. 12% of the sample is held by the ten biggest clonotypes. For CDR1 and CDR2, the germline V gene lists SGHDT and YYEEEE. The CDR3 goes from the cysteine to the phenylalanine over 13 residues. Left in the record is the CDR3 DNA by itself, 39 bases read in frame from the first base. Between the V and J ends, shortened by 4 bases and 7 bases respectively, the junction contains 12 bases. This clonotype appeared a few times. Which antigen it targets is not known. No much larger clone is present one base from it, and per-base qualities are unavailable.

The time point label for this specimen denotes: 40 to 45 days after influenza vaccine administration. The source of this sequence is a man aged 45 to 65 who received an inactivated influenza vaccine. Donor details come from another sample of the same person, matched by shared clones. This chain joins TRBV5-6 to TRBJ2-1, with an unclear D gene assignment. Material: PBMCs from blood, obtained roughly 6 weeks after vaccination. The nucleotide sequence reads as follows: TGTGCCAGCAGCCCGGCTGCGGAGAATGAGCAGTTCTTC. Translated, this gives CASSPAAENEQFF. Supplemented by the reference TRBV5-6 and TRBJ2-1 proteins around the CDR3, the complete variable domain is DAGVTQSPTHLIKTRGQQVTLRCSPKSGHDTVSWYQQALGQGPQFIFQYYEEEERQRGNFPDRFSGHQFPNYSSELNVNALLLGDSALYLCASSPAAENEQFFGPGTRLTVL.